This T cell receptor beta chain was identified in a study of T-cell memory formation after mild COVID-19. The CDR3 is 13 residues long. V was shortened by 5 bases and J by 1 base, with 11 bases between the two germline ends. CDR1 is DFQATT and CDR2 is SNEGSKA in the germline V gene (reference sequence). A 5'RACE reaction primed in the constant segment made cDNA libraries of TCR alpha and TCR beta, and these carried sample barcodes and UMIs. TCRdb re-derived calls from the 5' RACE reads in MiXCR, one entry per CDR3 protein. The data contain about 560,000 distinct CDR3 sequences, roughly 20% of them singletons.

Sequenced: PBMCs or a T cell subset sorted from them (not recorded which). This chain joins TRBV20-1 and TRBJ1-1; D is unclear. This clonotype originated in an adult woman who had mild COVID-19 (a few samples of this study predate the infection). Cell type and time point are not known. CDR3 in amino acids: CSAQRQSNTEAFF. In nucleotides, the CDR3 is TGCAGTGCTCAGAGGCAGTCGAACACTGAAGCTTTCTTT.